Presented here are 7 T cell receptor beta chains from one specimen sequenced in a study of blood T cell repertoires in COVID-19. TCRdb keeps only in-frame clones here, not all; method: immunoSEQ multiplex PCR. In the table there are hundreds of thousands of clones, around 88% of which are singletons. The material sequenced was PBMCs or T cells enriched from blood (not recorded which). The receptors here all came from a woman in her forties with acute COVID-19.

V gene TRBV28 combines with J gene TRBJ2-1; possibly TRBD1 for D (6 bases). The CDR3 has 15 amino acids. V dropped 7 bases and J dropped 12 bases, with 25 bases sitting between them. Germline V CDR1 and CDR2: MDHEN, SYDVKM. In DNA, the CDR3 is TGTGCCAGCATTCTTCAAGGGTCAGGGGTTGGTCGGCAGTTCTTC. It yields the protein CASILQGSGVGRQFF.

The gene calls are TRBV29-1 and TRBJ1-2; tentative D call: TRBD1 (6 bases). Trimming removed 7 bases from V and 7 bases from J, with 16 bases in between. The CDR3 runs to 12 residues. Germline V CDR1 and CDR2: SQVTM, ANQGSEA. CDR3 coding DNA: TGCAGCGCCCCGACCCCAGGGGTTGGCTACACCTTC. Translated, it gives CSAPTPGVGYTF. Together with reference TRBV29-1 and TRBJ1-2, the CDR3 gives the full variable domain: SAVISQKPSRDICQRGTSLTIQCQVDSQVTMMFWYRQQPGQSLTLIATANQGSEATYESGFVIDKFPISRPNLTFSTLTVSNMSPEDSSIYLCSAPTPGVGYTFGSGTRLTVV.

The genes are TRBV21-1 and TRBJ1-2; the table's TRBD1 call for D was not verified on the DNA. TRBV21-1 is termed a pseudogene. CDR3 length: 17 amino acids. Here the CDR3 DNA reads TGTGCCAGCAGCAAAGCGGGACAGGGGTTCGATTTCTATGGCTACACCTTC. As protein: CASSKAGQGFDFYGYTF.

This clone has just one count. V and J are TRBV5-1 and TRBJ2-4; 8 bases align to TRBD1. The germline CDR1 and CDR2 sequences are SGHRS and YFSETQ. Germline trimming cut 4 bases from V and 2 bases from J; bases unmatched to any gene: 5. CDR3 length: 15 residues. CDR3: CASSPRTGSKNIQYF. The CDR3 region has the DNA TGCGCCAGCAGCCCGAGGACAGGGTCCAAAAACATTCAGTACTTC.

This CDR3 is CASSQVDRDIWVQNEQFF. CDR3 nucleotides: TGTGCCAGCAGCCAAGTGGACAGGGATATATGGGTACAGAATGAGCAGTTCTTC. This chain links TRBV14 with TRBJ2-1, with 8 bases that match TRBD1. This CDR3 contains 18 residues. CDR1 is SGHDN and CDR2 is FVKESK in the germline V gene. V gave up 1 base and J gave up 7 bases; unmatched junction bases: 15. Together with reference TRBV14 and TRBJ2-1, the CDR3 gives the full variable domain: EAGVTQFPSHSVIEKGQTVTLRCDPISGHDNLYWYRRVMGKEIKFLLHFVKESKQDESGMPNNRFLAERTGGTYSTLKVQPAELEDSGVYFCASSQVDRDIWVQNEQFFGPGTRLTVL.

The V call is TRBV6-5, the J call TRBJ2-3; D is unresolved. V lost 6 bases, J lost 6 bases, and 13 bases lay in between. Germline loops: CDR1 MNHEY, CDR2 SVGAGI. This CDR3 region has 13 residues. The CDR3, as DNA: TGTGCCAGCAGCCTGACATCCTCGGATACGCAGTATTTT. Its protein product is CASSLTSSDTQYF.

The chain recombines TRBV11-2 with TRBJ1-1, with a weak D call TRBD1 (5 bases). The CDR3 totals 18 residues. The V gene's germline CDR1 is SGHAT and CDR2 FQNNGV. Trimming stripped 7 bases from V and 0 bases from J, with 24 bases between. CDR3 sequence reads: CASTPRFRAGLLNTEAFF. The CDR3 coding sequence is TGTGCCAGCACCCCGCGATTTAGGGCAGGGCTCCTGAACACTGAAGCTTTCTTT.